Each of the 14 T cell receptor beta chains below was sequenced from the same sample in a study of regulatory and conventional T cells in RAG deficiency. The method was immunoSEQ multiplex PCR; TCRdb's version includes in-frame clones alone and lacks a portion of them. The table has around 29,000 clones, about 96% seen once. The sorted conventional CD4+ T cells were CD25-low and CD127-high, with genomic DNA sequenced. These same data were also listed under a study on regulatory T cells. This second report adds: The PCR used 52 TRBV and 13 TRBJ primers.

Sequenced input: CD25- CD4+ T cells sorted from blood. The receptors here all came from a human donor in good health.

V is TRBV9 and J is TRBJ1-5; no clear D. The V gene lost 4 bases and the J gene lost 6 bases, with 20 bases spanning the gap. This CDR3 region has 16 residues. Per germline, CDR1 SGDLS and CDR2 YYNGEE. CDR3 in amino acids: CASSNGIPRGSQPQHF. CDR3 in DNA: TGTGCCAGCAGCAACGGTATTCCCCGGGGATCTCAGCCCCAGCATTTT.

The V gene is TRBV5-5, the J gene TRBJ2-2; 7 positions match TRBD1. Germline loops: CDR1 SGHKS, CDR2 YYEKEE (reference sequence). V lost 5 bases to trimming and J lost 1 base; unmatched junction nucleotides: 5. The CDR3 is 15 amino acids. The CDR3 DNA reads as TGTGCCAGCAGGACAGGGCCCCTGAACACCGGGGAGCTGTTTTTT. This gives the protein CASRTGPLNTGELFF.

This clone showed up just once. The gene calls are TRBV6-1 and TRBJ1-5; tentative D call: TRBD1 (5 bases). Germline CDR1 is MNHNS and CDR2 is SASEGT. The CDR3 runs to 14 residues. V lost 6 bases, J lost 8 bases, and 17 bases lay in between. In DNA, the CDR3 is TGTGCCAGCAGGGACACAGGATCTAAAAAGCCCCAGCATTTT. The encoded protein is CASRDTGSKKPQHF.

The chain combines TRBV6-5 with TRBJ1-2; 8 nucleotides line up with TRBD1. Looked up from germline, CDR1 is MNHEY and CDR2 is SVGAGI. The junction had 3 bases not matched to a gene; V was cut back by 7 bases and J by 2 bases. This CDR3 contains 13 residues. The CDR3 sequence is CASTRTGNYGYTF. For the CDR3, the DNA is TGTGCCAGCACTCGGACAGGGAACTATGGCTACACCTTC.

The chain couples TRBV7-2 to TRBJ1-5; D gene unclear. The V end was cut by 5 bases, the J end by 2 bases, with 7 bases between. Germline CDR1 reads SGHTA; CDR2 reads FQGNSA. The CDR3 contains 13 residues. The CDR3 region is CASSPRGNQPQHF. The DNA for the CDR3 is TGTGCCAGCAGCCCCCGGGGCAATCAGCCCCAGCATTTT.

This clone was picked up one time. The chain carries TRBV20-1 and TRBJ1-1; 9 nucleotides line up with TRBD1. Trimming at V came to 5 bases and at J to 8 bases, leaving 3 bases not matched to a gene. CDR1 DFQATT and CDR2 SNEGSKA come from the germline V gene (reference sequence). The CDR3 covers 11 residues. This CDR3 reads CSASGQGEAFF. CDR3 bases: TGCAGTGCTTCGGGACAGGGAGAAGCTTTCTTT.

The chain combines TRBV11-2 with TRBJ2-7, with a possible D match to TRBD2 (6 bases). Looked up from germline, CDR1 is SGHAT and CDR2 is FQNNGV. The V and J ends lost 5 bases and 4 bases respectively, with 21 bases between them. The CDR3 has 16 amino acids. This CDR3 is CASSPISGPQIYEQYF. Written as DNA, the CDR3 is TGTGCCAGCAGCCCCATCAGCGGGCCACAAATATACGAGCAGTACTTC. The full variable domain, its missing parts supplied by reference TRBV11-2 and TRBJ2-7, is EAGVAQSPRYKIIEKRQSVAFWCNPISGHATLYWYQQILGQGPKLLIQFQNNGVVDDSQLPKDRFSAERLKGVDSTLKIQPAKLEDSAVYLCASSPISGPQIYEQYFGPGTRLTVT.

This chain connects TRBV9 to TRBJ2-1; TRBD2 is a possible D gene (6 bases). With 0 bases removed from V and 6 bases from J, the gap between germline ends came to 10 bases. There are 14 residues in the CDR3. The germline V gene encodes CDR1 SGDLS and CDR2 YYNGEE. CDR3 bases: TGTGCCAGCAGCGTAGGGGACTCCGTCAATGAGCAGTTCTTC. Residues: CASSVGDSVNEQFF.

V and J are TRBV19 and TRBJ2-2; 9 nucleotides agree with TRBD1. J lost 2 bases, V lost 5 bases, and 6 bases had no gene match. The CDR3 spans 16 residues. CDR1 LNHDA and CDR2 SQIVND come from the germline V gene (reference sequence). CDR3 DNA: TGTGCCAGTAGTCTACGACAGGGGGGTAACACCGGGGAGCTGTTTTTT. Translation gives CASSLRQGGNTGELFF.

V usage is TRBV18 and J usage is TRBJ2-7; 13 bases fit TRBD2. Germline V CDR1 and CDR2: KGHSH, LQKENI. Losses at the gene ends were 0 bases for V and 4 bases for J; bases not matched to a gene: 9. The CDR3 length is 18 residues. The CDR3 DNA is TGTGCCAGCTCACCACCGTCGACTAGCGGGGGGAGTTGGTACGAGCAGTACTTC. As protein: CASSPPSTSGGSWYEQYF.

The rearrangement links TRBV6-5 to TRBJ1-1; TRBD1 matches at 9 bases. The CDR3 is 13 amino acids. J was trimmed by 8 bases and V by 5 bases; bases with no gene match: 6. Germline-derived CDR1 and CDR2 are MNHEY and SVGAGI. The CDR3 DNA reads TGTGCCAGCAGTACCCCCGGGACAGGGGAAGCTTTCTTT. This encodes CASSTPGTGEAFF.

J is TRBJ2-5 and V is TRBV5-1, with 8 bases aligning to TRBD1. Per the germline V gene, CDR1 is SGHRS and CDR2 is YFSETQ. The length of the CDR3 is 15 residues. V lost 4 bases to trimming and J lost 4 bases; unmatched junction nucleotides: 9. The CDR3 protein is CASSKGDRTGETQYF. As DNA, the CDR3 is TGCGCCAGCAGCAAAGGGGACAGGACGGGAGAGACCCAGTACTTC. The complete variable domain, with remaining parts taken from reference TRBV5-1 and TRBJ2-5, reads KAGVTQTPRYLIKTRGQQVTLSCSPISGHRSVSWYQQTPGQGLQFLFEYFSETQRNKGNFPGRFSGRQFSNSRSEMNVSTLELGDSALYLCASSKGDRTGETQYFGPGTRLLVL.

The chain is built from TRBV14 and TRBJ2-7, with D unresolved. CDR3 length: 14 residues. V lost 5 bases and J 4 bases, leaving 15 bases between the germline ends. Germline lookup yields CDR1 SGHDN and CDR2 FVKESK. The CDR3 DNA reads TGTGCCAGCAGCGCCCGAGGTACCCTTTACGAGCAGTACTTC. Translating it yields CASSARGTLYEQYF.

V is TRBV4-2 and J is TRBJ2-1; TRBD2 agrees at 9 bases. Trimming took 4 bases from V and 5 from J; bases not matched to a gene: 6. This CDR3 contains 15 residues. In germline, CDR1 is LGHNA, CDR2 YNFKEQ. The DNA for the CDR3 is TGTGCCAGCAGCCCGACTAGCGGTTCTAACAATGAGCAGTTCTTC. Protein sequence: CASSPTSGSNNEQFF.